The 11 T cell receptor beta chains presented below share a single source sample, sequenced in a study of T cell responses to AZD1222 COVID-19 vaccine. TCRdb's copy holds only in-frame clones and misses some; the assay was immunoSEQ multiplex PCR. The profile shows about 57,000 clones, 70% to 90% of them singletons. The sequencing used peripheral blood, collected on day 0 of AZD1222 vaccination. The source is an adult in good health.

The chain recombines TRBV6-5 with TRBJ2-1; 8 nucleotides align to TRBD1. V dropped 7 bases and J dropped 0; count of bases not matched to a gene: 5. Germline assignment: CDR1 MNHEY and CDR2 SVGAGI. CDR3 size: 15 residues. In nucleotides, the CDR3 is TGTGCCAGCAAACTACAGGGGGGCTCCTACAATGAGCAGTTCTTC. Its protein product is CASKLQGGSYNEQFF.

The chain combines TRBV5-1 with TRBJ1-1, with 7 bases matching TRBD1. V was clipped by 0 bases and J by 11 bases; unmatched bases: 4. Germline values: CDR1 SGHRS, CDR2 YFSETQ. This CDR3 has 12 residues. CDR3 coding DNA: TGCGCCAGCAGCTTGGGTCAGGGGGGCGCTTTCTTT. Protein sequence: CASSLGQGGAFF.

A single count supports this clone. The rearrangement uses TRBV3-1 (or the pseudogene TRBV3-2) and TRBJ2-3; TRBD2 matches at 12 bases. J gave up 0 bases and V 7 bases, and 2 bases lay outside the gene matches. CDR3 length: 15 amino acids. Germline-derived CDR1 and CDR2 are LGHDT and YNNKEL (reference sequence). The DNA for the CDR3 is TGTGCCAGCACTACTAGCGGGAGGAGCACAGATACGCAGTATTTT. The encoded protein is CASTTSGRSTDTQYF.

This rearrangement joins TRBV7-8 to TRBJ2-7; D possibly uses TRBD1 or TRBD2 (5 bases each). V was trimmed by 3 bases and J by 7 bases, leaving 10 bases between them. The CDR3 is 12 amino acids. Per the germline V gene, CDR1 is SGHVS and CDR2 is FQNEAQ. CDR3 sequence: CASSFSREEQYF. The CDR3 DNA follows: TGTGCCAGCAGCTTCAGCAGGGAGGAGCAGTACTTC.

The V gene is TRBV18, the J gene TRBJ1-6, with no clear D. This CDR3 is 12 amino acids long. Germline CDR1 and CDR2: KGHSH and LQKENI. The ends were cut back, 3 bases at V and 7 bases at J, with 4 bases in the middle. The CDR3 DNA sequence: TGTGCCAGCTCACCGGGAAATTCACCCCTCCACTTT. Residues: CASSPGNSPLHF.

The rearrangement uses TRBV6-5 and TRBJ1-5, with D maybe TRBD1 (5 bases). This CDR3 is 12 amino acids long. The germline V gene has CDR1 MNHEY and CDR2 SVGAGI. Trimming stripped 6 bases from V and 5 bases from J, with 8 bases between. For the CDR3, the DNA is TGTGCCAGCAGCGGGGGATATCAGCCCCAGCATTTT. Protein product: CASSGGYQPQHF.

This chain joins TRBV11-2 and TRBJ1-2; no firm D call. The CDR3 is 15 residues long. The germline V gene encodes CDR1 SGHAT and CDR2 FQNNGV. The V and J ends lost 0 bases and 4 bases respectively, with 12 bases between them. Here the CDR3 DNA reads TGTGCCAGCAGCTTAGATCCATTTTCCGGCTATGGCTACACCTTC. This translates into CASSLDPFSGYGYTF.

The chain employs TRBV28 and TRBJ1-2, with TRBD1 matching 8 bases. V lost 8 bases to trimming and J lost 3 bases; unmatched junction nucleotides: 5. CDR1 MDHEN and CDR2 SYDVKM come from the germline V gene. This CDR3 comprises 13 residues. CDR3: CASGGQGYYGYTF. CDR3 nucleotides: TGTGCCAGCGGTGGACAGGGATACTATGGCTACACCTTC.

The chain combines TRBV27 with TRBJ2-7, with D possibly TRBD1 on 7 matching bases. V was pared by 8 bases and J by 3 bases, with 17 bases between. The CDR3 covers 14 residues. CDR1 is MNHEY and CDR2 is SMNVEV in the germline V gene (reference sequence). The CDR3 loop is CASWDAGGFYEQYF. The CDR3 DNA reads as TGTGCCAGCTGGGACGCAGGGGGGTTCTACGAGCAGTACTTC.

This rearrangement joins TRBV11-2 to TRBJ2-1; weak D call: TRBD2 (7 bases). Trimming took off 3 bases at V and 6 bases at J, with 12 bases between the two ends. The CDR3 sequence is 14 residues long. Germline V gene lookup returns CDR1 SGHAT and CDR2 FQNNGV. As DNA, the CDR3 is TGTGCCAGCAGCTTCAACAGGGAGGGCAATGAGCAGTTCTTC. It yields the protein CASSFNREGNEQFF.

The CDR3 spells CASSRGGDTYGYTF. The CDR3, as DNA: TGTGCCAGCTCCCGGGGGGGCGATACGTATGGCTACACCTTC. The V gene is TRBV6-5, the J gene TRBJ1-2, with D maybe TRBD1 (6 bases). The CDR3 runs 14 residues. Germline V lookup: CDR1 MNHEY, CDR2 SVGAGI. Trimming stripped 8 bases from V and 5 bases from J, with 18 bases between.